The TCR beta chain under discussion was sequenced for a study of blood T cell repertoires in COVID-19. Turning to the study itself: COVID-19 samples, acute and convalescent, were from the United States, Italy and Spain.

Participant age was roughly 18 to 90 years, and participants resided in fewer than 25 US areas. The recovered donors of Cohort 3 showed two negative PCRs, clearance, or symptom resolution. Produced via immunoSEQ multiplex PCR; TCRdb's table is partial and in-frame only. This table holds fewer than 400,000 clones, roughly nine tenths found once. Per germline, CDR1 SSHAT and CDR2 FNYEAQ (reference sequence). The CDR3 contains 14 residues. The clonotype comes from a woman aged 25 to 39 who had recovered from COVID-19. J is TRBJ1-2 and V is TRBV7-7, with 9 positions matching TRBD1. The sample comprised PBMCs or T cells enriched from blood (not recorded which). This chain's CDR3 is CAPVSGGQGYGYTF. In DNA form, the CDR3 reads TGTGCTCCCGTCTCCGGGGGACAGGGCTATGGCTACACCTTC.